This entry features one TCR beta chain sequence. The data were obtained in a study of blood T cell repertoires in COVID-19. Study as a whole: The United States, Italy and Spain supplied acute and convalescent COVID-19 samples. Nucleic acid was either cDNA or gDNA, and it came from T cells, B-cell-depleted T cells, or PBMCs.

In assigning cohorts, the study relied on participant-reported clinical history. Original methodology: By means of reference gene primer amplification, nucleated cell counts were estimated. Libraries were prepared by immunoSEQ multiplex PCR; TCRdb keeps only in-frame clonotypes and omits some of them. That table supplies the V and J calls and clone size; D and trimming were determined from the DNA. Among about 220,000 clones, about nine tenths were seen once, and the ten largest hold about 4%. V dropped 4 bases and J dropped 7 bases, with 14 bases sitting between them. Germline V gives CDR1 MNHEY, CDR2 SVGAGI. CDR3 length equals 15 residues.

The sample was PBMCs or T cells enriched from blood (not recorded which). V is TRBV6-5 and J is TRBJ1-6; tentative D call: TRBD1 (5 bases). This TCR was recovered from a middle-aged woman with acute COVID-19. In DNA, the CDR3 is TGTGCCAGCAGTTGGACGGGGGGTGAAAATTCACCCCTCCACTTT. It translates to CASSWTGGENSPLHF.